This entry is about one TCR beta chain. Partitioning of CD4+ cells yielded a CD45RA+ naive subset and a CD45RA-negative memory subset. The method was immunoSEQ multiplex PCR; TCRdb's version includes in-frame clones alone and lacks a portion of them. Of over 2 million clones detected, about 90% appear once; the ten largest clones hold about 0.41%. The CDR3 consists of 18 residues. Germline CDR1 SQVTM, CDR2 ANQGSEA. Trimming removed 3 bases from V and 1 base from J, with 24 bases in between. The sample belongs to a study of shared clonotypes between healthy human individuals. Study context: Aged 18 to 49, the donors were a couple of women and a few men. Each donor's CD8 memory used one plate, CD8 naive two, each CD4 subset three.

This TCR was sampled from a young man in good health. Some clones in this sample may be carry-over from other donors' samples. This chain uses TRBV29-1 with TRBJ1-2; D unresolved. Specimen: naive CD4+ T cells from PBMCs. The subset here: CD45RA+ positively selected. The CDR3 DNA reads TGCAGCGTTGAGCCGTTGCCCGGGAGCAAGCTCCATAACTATGGCTACACCTTC. This sequence encodes CSVEPLPGSKLHNYGYTF.